The 20 T cell receptor beta chains given below trace back to one sample, sequenced in a study of PD-1 blockade in classical Hodgkin lymphoma. The data were produced by immunoSEQ multiplex PCR, yet TCRdb's version contains in-frame clones alone and is incomplete. The data hold about 50,000 clones, with 85% to 90% observed a single time. Every patient had relapsed following autologous stem cell transplantation, and cohorts differed in brentuximab vedotin exposure. Material: peripheral blood mononuclear cells (PBMCs), obtained before the second cycle of nivolumab. The receptors were gathered from a human donor with classical Hodgkin lymphoma.

The chain combines TRBV6-4 with TRBJ1-1; D not resolved. Germline V gives CDR1 MRHNA, CDR2 SNTAGT. This CDR3 has 12 amino acids. V lost 7 bases and J lost 0, with 6 bases in between. Written as DNA, the CDR3 is TGTGCCAGCACCCCCGTGAACACTGAAGCTTTCTTT. Amino acid sequence: CASTPVNTEAFF.

The chain employs TRBV6-6 and TRBJ1-5, with 7 bases identical to TRBD1. With V trimmed by 7 bases and J by 5 bases, 8 bases remained unmatched. This CDR3 is 14 amino acids long. Looked up from germline, CDR1 is MNHNY and CDR2 is SVGAGI (reference sequence). The CDR3 sequence: CASIQQGRDQPQHF. DNA of the CDR3: TGTGCCAGCATCCAACAGGGGAGGGATCAGCCCCAGCATTTT.

This chain connects TRBV7-9 to TRBJ1-3; weak D call: TRBD1 (5 bases). Germline-derived CDR1 and CDR2 are SEHNR and FQNEAQ (reference sequence). The CDR3 totals 15 residues. Trimming stripped 1 base from V and 3 bases from J, with 10 bases between. The CDR3 sequence is CASSLDRIVGNTIYF. CDR3 nucleotides: TGTGCCAGCAGCTTAGACAGGATAGTTGGAAACACCATATATTTT.

By share, this clone ranks as medium-sized. The chain links TRBV2 to TRBJ1-2; 9 bases match TRBD1. The CDR3 contains 14 residues. Germline V lookup: CDR1 SNHLY, CDR2 FYNNEI. V lost 5 bases to trimming and J lost 6 bases; unmatched junction nucleotides: 7. DNA of the CDR3: TGTGCCAGCAGTTTTAACAGGGGGCAGGATGGCTACACCTTC. It is translated as CASSFNRGQDGYTF. Full variable domain (rest looked up from reference TRBV2 and TRBJ1-2): EPEVTQTPSHQVTQMGQEVILRCVPISNHLYFYWYRQILGQKVEFLVSFYNNEISEKSEIFDDQFSVERPDGSNFTLKIRSTKLEDSAMYFCASSFNRGQDGYTFGSGTRLTVV.

The gene calls are TRBV6-5 and TRBJ2-1; possibly TRBD2 for D (6 bases). Trimming pared 9 bases from V and 0 bases from J, leaving 9 bases between. The germline gives CDR1 MNHEY, CDR2 SVGAGI. There are 13 residues in the CDR3. The CDR3 is CASRRGSYNEQFF. The CDR3 nucleotides are TGTGCCAGTAGGCGGGGCTCCTACAATGAGCAGTTCTTC.

This rearrangement joins TRBV2 to TRBJ1-2; D not certain. CDR1 and CDR2 (germline): SNHLY, FYNNEI. This CDR3 region has 15 residues. The ends were cut back, 2 bases at V and 5 bases at J, with 15 bases in the middle. CDR3 sequence: CASSESPNSSYGYTF. Written as DNA, the CDR3 is TGTGCCAGCAGTGAATCGCCCAATTCGAGTTATGGCTACACCTTC.

The chain uses TRBV29-1 and TRBJ2-5; 8 bases are a match to TRBD1. The tail of the sequence fits TRBJ2-7 better, so the J call may be wrong. Germline CDR1 is SQVTM and CDR2 is ANQGSEA. The CDR3 runs to 15 residues. The CDR3 reads CSVVNRDRNSYEQYF. The CDR3 nucleotides read TGCAGCGTTGTAAACCGGGACAGGAATTCCTACGAGCAGTACTTC.

The chain joins TRBV19 to TRBJ1-4, with 8 nucleotides matching TRBD1. With V trimmed by 2 bases and J by 11 bases, 4 bases remained unmatched. The CDR3 runs 13 residues. Per the germline V gene, CDR1 is LNHDA and CDR2 is SQIVND (reference sequence). This chain's CDR3 is CASSITGGSKLFF. As DNA, the CDR3 is TGTGCCAGTAGTATAACAGGGGGATCCAAACTGTTTTTT.

Turning to this clone: Other DNA sequences of this sample code for an identical CDR3. This chain connects TRBV7-9 to TRBJ2-3; no clear D. V lost 3 bases and J 4 bases, leaving 8 bases between the germline ends. There are 13 residues in the CDR3. CDR1 and CDR2 from the germline V gene are SEHNR and FQNEAQ (reference sequence). DNA for the CDR3: TGTGCCAGCAGCTTGGCTGGTGCAGATACGCAGTATTTT. This gives the protein CASSLAGADTQYF.

The V gene is TRBV7-2, the J gene TRBJ2-2; TRBD1 or TRBD2 may be the D gene (5 bases each). The CDR3 is made up of 14 amino acids. Germline V gene lookup returns CDR1 SGHTA and CDR2 FQGNSA. Trimming cost V 3 bases and J 6 bases, with 11 bases left between them. DNA of the CDR3: TGTGCCAGCAGCTTCCGGGACCCACCCGGGGAGCTGTTTTTT. It is translated as CASSFRDPPGELFF.

The V call is TRBV28, the J call TRBJ2-2, with D tentatively TRBD1 or TRBD2 (5 bases each). CDR1 MDHEN and CDR2 SYDVKM come from the germline V gene. The ends were cut back, 2 bases at V and 6 bases at J, with 10 bases in the middle. This CDR3 spans 14 amino acids. CDR3 loop: CASSLPGSAGELFF. The CDR3 DNA reads TGTGCCAGCAGTTTACCAGGGAGCGCCGGGGAGCTGTTTTTT.

The chain has TRBV9 and TRBJ1-1; the D gene is possibly TRBD1 (6 bases). The V gene lost 4 bases and the J gene lost 0 bases, with 13 bases spanning the gap. Germline-derived CDR1 and CDR2 are SGDLS and YYNGEE. The CDR3 has 15 amino acids. CDR3 loop: CASSLTTGMNTEAFF. In nucleotides, the CDR3 is TGTGCCAGCAGCCTTACGACAGGAATGAACACTGAAGCTTTCTTT.

The chain links TRBV4-1 to TRBJ1-2, with D hard to call. V was cut by 0 bases and J by 3 bases, with 20 bases left in between. Germline loops: CDR1 MGHRA, CDR2 YSYEKL. This CDR3 is 18 amino acids long. As DNA, the CDR3 is TGCGCCAGCAGCCAAGAACCCCTCTCTCTCCCCTGGGACTATGGCTACACCTTC. It encodes CASSQEPLSLPWDYGYTF.

This clone was picked up a small number of times. Other DNA sequences in this specimen translate into the identical CDR3. V and J are TRBV5-1 and TRBJ2-1; 9 positions match TRBD1. J lost 4 bases, V lost 2 bases, and 4 bases had no gene match. Germline lookup yields CDR1 SGHRS and CDR2 YFSETQ. The CDR3 loop spans 15 amino acids. The CDR3 region is CASSFTGGSYNEQFF. The CDR3 nucleotides are TGCGCCAGCAGCTTTACAGGGGGCTCTTACAATGAGCAGTTCTTC.

The J gene is TRBJ2-3, the V gene TRBV5-1; D might be TRBD1 or TRBD2, each matching 6 bases. Trimming took off 7 bases at V and 0 bases at J, with 18 bases between the two ends. From germline, CDR1 is SGHRS and CDR2 YFSETQ. The CDR3 is 16 amino acids. The CDR3 is CASGASGAVSTDTQYF. CDR3 nucleotides: TGCGCCAGCGGGGCATCGGGGGCCGTAAGCACAGATACGCAGTATTTT.

The chain carries TRBV6-5 and TRBJ1-5; TRBD1 agrees at 8 bases. From germline, CDR1 is MNHEY and CDR2 SVGAGI. CDR3 length equals 14 residues. V trimming: 6 bases; J trimming: 6 bases; junction bases outside the gene matches: 7. The chain's CDR3 is CASRERQGSQPQHF. The CDR3 DNA reads as TGTGCCAGCAGGGAAAGACAGGGGAGTCAGCCCCAGCATTTT.

This clone has only one observation. The chain is built from TRBV9 and TRBJ1-6, with TRBD1 as a possible D gene (5 bases). The CDR3 has 15 amino acids. Between the trimmed V and J ends, which lost 0 bases and 10 bases, there was a span of 14 bases. CDR1 is SGDLS and CDR2 is YYNGEE in the germline V gene. CDR3: CASSVGGTLKSPLHF. CDR3 sequence (DNA): TGTGCCAGCAGCGTAGGGGGGACCCTTAAATCACCCCTCCACTTT.

The chain links TRBV19 to TRBJ2-1, with TRBD1 as a possible D gene (5 bases). Germline loops: CDR1 LNHDA, CDR2 SQIVND (reference sequence). The CDR3 runs 14 residues. Trimming cost V 2 bases and J 7 bases, with 12 bases left between them. This chain's CDR3 is CASSILDNPNEQFF. CDR3 sequence (DNA): TGTGCCAGTAGTATACTGGACAACCCGAATGAGCAGTTCTTC.

The rearrangement links TRBV6-5 to TRBJ1-3; 8 bases are a match to TRBD1. CDR1 is MNHEY and CDR2 is SVGAGI in the germline V gene. V shed 0 bases and J 2 bases; nucleotides not matched to a gene: 3. There are 16 residues in the CDR3. CDR3 nucleotide sequence: TGTGCCAGCAGTTACTCGATACAGGGGGCTGGAAACACCATATATTTT. Amino acid sequence: CASSYSIQGAGNTIYF.

The rearrangement joins TRBV7-9 to TRBJ1-6; weak D call: TRBD1 (6 bases). There are 16 residues in the CDR3. V lost 5 bases and J 9 bases, leaving 20 bases between the germline ends. CDR1 is SEHNR, CDR2 FQNEAQ, per germline (reference sequence). The CDR3 DNA reads TGTGCCAGCAGCAAGACAGGTTTAGTTTCCAGTTCACCCCTCCACTTT. Translated: CASSKTGLVSSSPLHF.